A single sample is the source of the 12 T cell receptor beta chains below, sequenced in a study of regulatory and conventional T cells in RAG deficiency. TCRdb's table, derived via immunoSEQ multiplex PCR, lists solely in-frame clones and lacks some. Of roughly 45,000 clones in the sample, just under 90% were seen once. The sorted conventional CD4+ T cells were CD25-low and CD127-high, with genomic DNA sequenced. The same specimen was also included in a second study, on regulatory T cells. Per that paper: The PCR used 52 TRBV and 13 TRBJ primers.

The sample consisted of CD4+ effector T cells sorted from blood. Receptors originate from a human donor in good health.

The rearrangement links TRBV29-1 to TRBJ2-7; D ambiguous. The CDR3 totals 11 residues. Germline CDR1 and CDR2: SQVTM and ANQGSEA. Trimming stripped 7 bases from V and 4 bases from J, with 11 bases between. CDR3 nucleotide sequence: TGCAGCGCCGGTAAGGGATACGAGCAGTACTTC. Encoded protein: CSAGKGYEQYF.

The table lists this clone with a count of one. V and J are TRBV27 and TRBJ1-1; D call uncertain. CDR1 and CDR2 (germline): MNHEY, SMNVEV (reference sequence). V was shortened by 6 bases and J by 0 bases, with 14 bases between the two germline ends. This CDR3 is 15 amino acids long. The CDR3 is CASSRMFTVNTEAFF. The CDR3 nucleotides are TGTGCCAGCAGCCGCATGTTTACAGTGAACACTGAAGCTTTCTTT.

This clone has only a few counts. This chain joins TRBV6-1 and TRBJ1-6, with D perhaps matching TRBD1 (5 bases). The CDR3 extends over 14 amino acids. Germline lookup yields CDR1 MNHNS and CDR2 SASEGT. Trimming pared 8 bases from V and 4 bases from J, leaving 12 bases between. The CDR3 loop is CASAPGPYNSPLHF. CDR3 DNA sequence: TGTGCCAGCGCTCCGGGACCGTATAATTCACCCCTCCACTTT.

V usage is TRBV4-1 and J usage is TRBJ2-3, with 7 bases that match TRBD2. There are 20 residues in the CDR3. The J segment lost 0 bases and the V segment lost 0 bases, leaving 15 bases of the junction unmatched. The germline gives CDR1 MGHRA, CDR2 YSYEKL. The DNA of the CDR3 is TGCGCCAGCAGCCAAGATAGTCTAGCGGCAAAATTATCTAGCACAGATACGCAGTATTTT. It encodes CASSQDSLAAKLSSTDTQYF.

The V and J genes are TRBV7-9 and TRBJ2-5, with 7 bases aligning to TRBD2. V lost 1 base to trimming and J lost 2 bases; unmatched junction nucleotides: 4. This CDR3 is built from 15 residues. Germline CDR1 and CDR2: SEHNR and FQNEAQ (reference sequence). The CDR3 coding sequence is TGTGCCAGCAGCTTAGGAACGGGGGGACAAGAGACCCAGTACTTC. This gives the protein CASSLGTGGQETQYF. Complete variable domain (other parts from reference TRBV7-9 and TRBJ2-5): DTGVSQNPRHKITKRGQNVTFRCDPISEHNRLYWYRQTLGQGPEFLTYFQNEAQLEKSRLLSDRFSAERPKGSFSTLEIQRTEQGDSAMYLCASSLGTGGQETQYFGPGTRLLVL.

CDR3 coding DNA: TGTGCCACCAGCAGAGATCCCCTGGGAAACACTGAAGCTTTCTTT. This codes for CATSRDPLGNTEAFF. V gene TRBV15 combines with J gene TRBJ1-1, with D unresolved. Germline V gene sequence: CDR1 LNHNV, CDR2 YYDKDF (reference sequence). The CDR3 is 15 amino acids. Trimming removed 0 bases from V and 2 bases from J, with 10 bases in between.

The J gene is TRBJ2-3, the V gene TRBV9, with TRBD2 matching over 8 bases. Trimming cost V 4 bases and J 8 bases; bases outside gene matches: 15. Per germline, CDR1 SGDLS and CDR2 YYNGEE. This CDR3 comprises 16 residues. The CDR3 DNA is TGTGCCAGCAGCCCCGGGGGAGAGCGGGGGCAGGCTACGCAGTATTTT. Protein sequence: CASSPGGERGQATQYF.

V is TRBV28 and J is TRBJ2-6; 8 nucleotides agree with TRBD1. Germline values: CDR1 MDHEN, CDR2 SYDVKM. J was trimmed by 2 bases and V by 5 bases; bases with no gene match: 14. The CDR3 runs to 19 residues. CDR3 residues: CASSIWTGRLEAGANVLTF. Here the CDR3 DNA reads TGTGCCAGCAGTATCTGGACAGGGCGCCTGGAGGCTGGGGCCAACGTCCTGACTTTC.

The chain recombines TRBV6-5 with TRBJ2-5; 7 bases are shared with TRBD2. The length of the CDR3 is 15 residues. The germline gives CDR1 MNHEY, CDR2 SVGAGI. With V trimmed by 0 bases and J by 4 bases, 5 bases remained unmatched. In nucleotides, the CDR3 is TGTGCCAGCAGTTACTCGGGGGGAGGGCCAGAGACCCAGTACTTC. Its protein is CASSYSGGGPETQYF.

This chain joins TRBV25-1 and TRBJ2-2; 15 nucleotides match TRBD2. V shed 9 bases and J 7 bases; nucleotides not matched to a gene: 6. Germline loops: CDR1 MGHDK, CDR2 SYGVNS. There are 15 residues in the CDR3. CDR3 residues: CASGLAGGPFGELFF. CDR3 DNA: TGTGCCAGTGGACTAGCGGGGGGGCCTTTCGGGGAGCTGTTTTTT.

V and J are TRBV11-3 and TRBJ1-1; 9 bases are shared with TRBD1. The V segment lost 4 bases and the J segment 3 bases; nucleotides outside the gene matches: 3. The CDR3 runs to 14 residues. Germline CDR1 and CDR2: SGHNT and YENEEA. Written as DNA, the CDR3 is TGTGCCAGCAGCTCGGGACAGGGCCACACTGAAGCTTTCTTT. Protein product: CASSSGQGHTEAFF.

This clone appeared a few times. The chain uses TRBV28 and TRBJ1-6, with 9 bases aligning to TRBD1. Germline CDR1 reads MDHEN; CDR2 reads SYDVKM. The CDR3 sequence is 13 residues long. V shed 11 bases, J shed 6 bases, and the junction held 5 bases outside the gene matches. The chain's CDR3 is CAAQGARNSPLHF. DNA of the CDR3: TGTGCCGCACAGGGGGCGCGTAATTCACCCCTCCACTTT.